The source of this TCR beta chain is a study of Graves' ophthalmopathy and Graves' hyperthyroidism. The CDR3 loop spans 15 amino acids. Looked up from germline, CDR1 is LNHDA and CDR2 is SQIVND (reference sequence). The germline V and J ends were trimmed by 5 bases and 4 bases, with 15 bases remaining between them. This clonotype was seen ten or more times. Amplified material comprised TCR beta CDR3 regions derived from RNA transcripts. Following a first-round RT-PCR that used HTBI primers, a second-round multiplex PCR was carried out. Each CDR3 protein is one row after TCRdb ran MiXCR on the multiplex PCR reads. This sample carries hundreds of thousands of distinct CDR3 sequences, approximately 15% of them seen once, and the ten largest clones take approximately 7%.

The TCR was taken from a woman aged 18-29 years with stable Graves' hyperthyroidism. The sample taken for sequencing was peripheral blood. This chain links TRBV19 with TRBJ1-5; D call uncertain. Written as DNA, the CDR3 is TGTGCCAGTAGTCTCCAGGTGGTTAGGAATCAGCCCCAGCATTTT. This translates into CASSLQVVRNQPQHF.